This T cell receptor beta chain is from a study of response to subunit inactivated influenza vaccine. Study observations and caveats: The authors suggested that few new T cells are recruited per seasonal influenza vaccination.

TCRdb processed the RT-PCR reads anew with MiXCR; each CDR3 protein has one entry. The data show 500,000 to 550,000 distinct CDR3 sequences, approximately 7.3% seen once. Germline trimming cut 5 bases from V and 1 base from J; bases unmatched to any gene: 11. The CDR3 length is 16 residues. Turning to this clonotype: Antigen unknown.

The chain links TRBV12-3 or TRBV12-4 to TRBJ2-7, with 7 bases that match TRBD1. The TCR was taken from a man between 50 and 75 years old who received an inactivated influenza vaccine. The sample here was PBMCs from blood, taken less than 25 months after vaccination. CDR3 sequence (DNA): TGTGCCAGCAGTGAGACCGGGACAGAAAGATCCTACGAGCAGTACTTC. It yields the protein CASSETGTERSYEQYF.